The present TCR beta chain was sequenced within a study of shared clonotypes between healthy human individuals. Study in general: Per donor, three plates held CD4 naive cells, three held CD4 memory, two held CD8 naive and one held CD8 memory.

Details on this clone: The antigen remains undetermined.

V lost 4 bases and J 6 bases, leaving 12 bases between the germline ends. CDR3 length: 13 amino acids. Germline loops: CDR1 MNHNS, CDR2 SASEGT. The study's findings and limits: Blood was the sole source, and tissue repertoires probably differ.

TCRdb's copy holds only in-frame clones and misses some; the assay was immunoSEQ multiplex PCR. The sample carries millions of clones, 85% to 95% recorded once. The gene calls are TRBV6-1 and TRBJ2-5, with a weak D call TRBD1 (7 bases). Sequenced: naive CD4+ T cells from PBMCs. The subset denotes: CD45RA+ positively selected. The receptor comes from a man between 18 and 35 years old in good health. Some clones in this sample may be carry-over from other donors' samples. CDR3 nucleotides: TGTGCCAGCAGTGGCGGGACAGTGAAGACCCAGTACTTC. Protein sequence: CASSGGTVKTQYF.